The 15 T cell receptor beta chains in this list originate from one sample, sequenced in a study of blood T cell repertoires in COVID-19. Sequenced by immunoSEQ multiplex PCR; TCRdb stores in-frame clones only, minus some. The table has around 200,000 clones, roughly 85% seen once. Sample: peripheral blood. All receptors come from a woman aged 18-35 years who had recovered from COVID-19.

DNA for the CDR3: TGTGCCAGCAGTGACAGGGCTTTAGAAGATACGCAGTATTTT. Encoded protein: CASSDRALEDTQYF. The rearrangement uses TRBV2 and TRBJ2-3, with D tentatively TRBD1 (5 bases). CDR1 is SNHLY and CDR2 is FYNNEI in the germline V gene. This CDR3 region has 14 residues. The ends were cut back, 3 bases at V and 5 bases at J, with 12 bases in the middle.

The rearrangement uses TRBV30 and TRBJ1-1; 7 nucleotides match TRBD1. CDR3 length: 13 residues. Germline trimming cut 4 bases from V and 4 bases from J; bases unmatched to any gene: 6. CDR1 is GTSNPN, CDR2 SVGIG, per germline (reference sequence). CDR3 region: CAWTPTGATEAFF. The CDR3 DNA reads as TGTGCCTGGACCCCCACAGGGGCCACTGAAGCTTTCTTT.

The chain is built from TRBV29-1 and TRBJ2-3, with a possible D match to TRBD1 (6 bases). V was cut by 2 bases and J by 4 bases, with 10 bases left in between. The CDR3 loop spans 13 amino acids. Looked up from germline, CDR1 is SQVTM and CDR2 is ANQGSEA. This CDR3 reads CSVETGSSDTQYF. CDR3 sequence (DNA): TGCAGCGTTGAAACAGGGAGCTCAGATACGCAGTATTTT.

The chain has TRBV18 and TRBJ2-1; perhaps TRBD2 as D (5 bases). This CDR3 spans 12 amino acids. Germline CDR1 reads KGHSH; CDR2 reads LQKENI. Trimming cost V 2 bases and J 12 bases, with 11 bases left between them. The CDR3 here is CASSPEDGGQFF. The DNA of the CDR3 is TGTGCCAGCTCACCAGAAGACGGAGGGCAGTTCTTC.

This chain joins TRBV3-1 (or the pseudogene TRBV3-2) and TRBJ2-5; TRBD2 agrees at 8 bases. The CDR3 sequence is 14 residues long. Germline V lookup: CDR1 LGHDT, CDR2 YNNKEL (reference sequence). V shed 0 bases, J shed 7 bases, and the junction held 4 bases outside the gene matches. The CDR3 DNA follows: TGTGCCAGCAGCCAAGAAGGGACTAGTGTGACCCAGTACTTC. It encodes CASSQEGTSVTQYF.

The chain uses TRBV6-6 and TRBJ1-2; no firm D call. Trimming removed 6 bases from V and 6 bases from J, with 11 bases in between. The CDR3 contains 12 residues. The germline CDR1 and CDR2 sequences are MNHNY and SVGAGI (reference sequence). The CDR3 loop is CASSSGGDGYTF. The CDR3 DNA follows: TGTGCCAGCAGCAGTGGAGGTGATGGCTACACCTTC.

The chain joins TRBV6-5 to TRBJ1-2; maybe TRBD1 (6 bases). The V gene lost 1 base and the J gene lost 5 bases, with 14 bases spanning the gap. The V gene's germline CDR1 is MNHEY and CDR2 SVGAGI. CDR3 size: 15 residues. CDR3 in DNA: TGTGCCAGCAGTTACTGGGCAGGGGCAGCATATGGCTACACCTTC. Translation: CASSYWAGAAYGYTF.

The J gene is TRBJ2-7, the V gene TRBV27, with 7 positions matching TRBD2. The length of the CDR3 is 17 residues. After removal of 2 bases from V and 2 bases from J, the junction contained 12 bases not matched to a gene. CDR1 and CDR2 from the germline V gene are MNHEY and SMNVEV (reference sequence). The CDR3 sequence: CASSLGGGGRAPYEQYF. CDR3 DNA: TGTGCCAGCAGTTTAGGTGGTGGCGGGAGAGCCCCCTACGAGCAGTACTTC.

This clone has a single count. This sequence joins TRBV6-5 and TRBJ1-6, with a weak D call TRBD1 (6 bases). Trimming pared 4 bases from V and 7 bases from J, leaving 17 bases between. The CDR3 runs to 16 residues. Germline values: CDR1 MNHEY, CDR2 SVGAGI. CDR3 bases: TGTGCCAGCAGTTCCACTCCTGGGACAAGAAATTCACCCCTCCACTTT. This codes for CASSSTPGTRNSPLHF.

V and J are TRBV13 and TRBJ2-1; 8 bases align to TRBD1. The V gene's germline CDR1 is PRHDT and CDR2 FYEKMQ (reference sequence). The CDR3 is made up of 18 amino acids. The ends lost 0 bases at V and 7 bases at J; junction bases unmatched: 14. CDR3 bases: TGTGCCAGCAGCTTAGGCCCACACGACAGGGGAGTGGGAAATGAGCAGTTCTTC. It is translated as CASSLGPHDRGVGNEQFF.

The V and J genes are TRBV7-9 and TRBJ1-2; D gene uncertain. V lost 0 bases, J lost 6 bases, and 8 bases lay in between. The CDR3 length is 13 residues. Germline V gene sequence: CDR1 SEHNR, CDR2 FQNEAQ (reference sequence). The CDR3 protein is CASSLALPDGYTF. DNA of the CDR3: TGTGCCAGCAGCTTAGCCCTCCCTGATGGCTACACCTTC.

The chain recombines TRBV6-2 or TRBV6-3 with TRBJ2-3; 7 nucleotides match TRBD1. This CDR3 region has 18 residues. V dropped 2 bases and J dropped 0; count of bases not matched to a gene: 11. Germline V gives CDR1 MNHEY, CDR2 SVGEGT. The CDR3 region has the DNA TGTGCCAGCAGTTACAAGGCCACGGGACAGCCGAGCACAGATACGCAGTATTTT. As protein: CASSYKATGQPSTDTQYF.

V and J are TRBV9 and TRBJ2-3; TRBD2 matches 12 bases. The V gene's germline CDR1 is SGDLS and CDR2 YYNGEE. The CDR3 is made up of 17 amino acids. The junction had 7 bases not matched to a gene; V was cut back by 3 bases and J by 2 bases. In nucleotides, the CDR3 is TGTGCCAGCAGCGGGGAAACTAGCGGGAGGCCCACAGATACGCAGTATTTT. It translates to CASSGETSGRPTDTQYF.

The genes are TRBV3-1 (or the pseudogene TRBV3-2) and TRBJ2-2, with D unresolved. Germline loops: CDR1 LGHDT, CDR2 YNNKEL (reference sequence). This CDR3 is built from 15 residues. With 0 bases removed from V and 0 bases from J, the gap between germline ends came to 5 bases. CDR3 protein: CASSQDPANTGELFF. In DNA form, the CDR3 reads TGTGCCAGCAGCCAAGATCCGGCGAACACCGGGGAGCTGTTTTTT.

The J gene is TRBJ2-2, the V gene TRBV27; D gene unclear. Trimming removed 5 bases at V and 1 base at J, with 14 bases between. This CDR3 is built from 16 residues. Germline-derived CDR1 and CDR2 are MNHEY and SMNVEV (reference sequence). CDR3 sequence (DNA): TGTGCCAGCAGTCCACTCGTGTTCGGGAACACCGGGGAGCTGTTTTTT. Protein: CASSPLVFGNTGELFF.